This T cell receptor beta chain came from a study of beta chain features in type 1 diabetes. For the study at large: In age, gender and cell yields, patients were similar to healthy donors. Study-wide points: Within the patient group, naive, central memory and Treg TCRB repertoires appeared more similar to each other than within healthy donors.

Expressed TCRB transcripts were sequenced, since all the RNA that had been isolated was reverse transcribed. Profiling relied on immunoSEQ multiplex PCR, and the TCRdb table lists in-frame clones only, not all of them. The table has just over 600,000 clones, roughly a sixth seen once; the top ten hold approximately 0.087%. Sorting of CD4+ naive, central memory, regulatory and stem cell-like memory cells was performed via CD45RO/CCR7/CD25/CD127/CD95/CD27. Germline V gene sequence: CDR1 SGHTA, CDR2 FQGNSA. Trimming pared 0 bases from V and 3 bases from J, leaving 6 bases between. The CDR3 is made up of 13 amino acids. Comment on this clone: Its cognate antigen is unknown.

The sequenced sample was naive CD4+ T cells from blood. The clonotype comes from a man between 18 and 35 years old in good health. This chain joins TRBV7-2 and TRBJ2-7; D gene uncertain. CDR3 in amino acids: CASSLALDYEQYF. DNA for the CDR3: TGTGCCAGCAGCTTAGCGCTCGACTACGAGCAGTACTTC. The full variable domain, with the rest looked up from reference TRBV7-2 and TRBJ2-7, is GAGVSQSPSNKVTEKGKDVELRCDPISGHTALYWYRQSLGQGLEFLIYFQGNSAPDKSGLPSDRFSAERTGGSVSTLTIQRTQQEDSAVYLCASSLALDYEQYFGPGTRLTVT.